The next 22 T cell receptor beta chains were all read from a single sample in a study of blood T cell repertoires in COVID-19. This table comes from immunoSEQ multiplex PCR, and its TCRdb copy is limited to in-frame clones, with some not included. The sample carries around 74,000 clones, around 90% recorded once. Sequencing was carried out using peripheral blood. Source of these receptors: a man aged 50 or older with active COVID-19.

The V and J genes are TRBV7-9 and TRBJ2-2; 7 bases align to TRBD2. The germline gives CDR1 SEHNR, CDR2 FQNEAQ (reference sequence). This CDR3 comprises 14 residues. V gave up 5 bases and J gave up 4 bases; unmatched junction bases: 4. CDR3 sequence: CASSREVGTGELFF. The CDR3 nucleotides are TGTGCCAGCAGCCGGGAGGTTGGCACCGGGGAGCTGTTTTTT.

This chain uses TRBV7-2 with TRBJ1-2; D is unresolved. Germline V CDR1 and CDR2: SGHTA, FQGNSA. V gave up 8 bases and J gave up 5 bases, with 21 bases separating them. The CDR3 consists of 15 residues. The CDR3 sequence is CASARMAKEDYGYTF. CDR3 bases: TGTGCCAGCGCCAGGATGGCCAAGGAAGATTATGGCTACACCTTC.

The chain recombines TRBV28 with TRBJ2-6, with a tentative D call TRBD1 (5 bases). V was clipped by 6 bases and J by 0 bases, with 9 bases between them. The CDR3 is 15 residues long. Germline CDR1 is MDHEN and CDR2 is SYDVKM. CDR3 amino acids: CASRRRVSGANVLTF. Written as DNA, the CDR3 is TGTGCCAGCAGACGCAGGGTCTCTGGGGCCAACGTCCTGACTTTC.

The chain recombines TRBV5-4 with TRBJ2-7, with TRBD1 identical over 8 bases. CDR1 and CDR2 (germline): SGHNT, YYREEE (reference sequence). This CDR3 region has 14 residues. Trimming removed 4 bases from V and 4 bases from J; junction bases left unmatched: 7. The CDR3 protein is CASSAGTGAYEQYF. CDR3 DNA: TGTGCCAGCAGCGCCGGGACAGGAGCTTACGAGCAGTACTTC.

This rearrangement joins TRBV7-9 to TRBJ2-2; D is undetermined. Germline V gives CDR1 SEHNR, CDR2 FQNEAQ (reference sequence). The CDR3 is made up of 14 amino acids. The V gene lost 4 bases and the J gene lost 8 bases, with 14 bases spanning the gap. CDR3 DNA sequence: TGTGCCAGCAGCTCACCTCTAGTATGGGGGGAGCTGTTTTTT. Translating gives CASSSPLVWGELFF.

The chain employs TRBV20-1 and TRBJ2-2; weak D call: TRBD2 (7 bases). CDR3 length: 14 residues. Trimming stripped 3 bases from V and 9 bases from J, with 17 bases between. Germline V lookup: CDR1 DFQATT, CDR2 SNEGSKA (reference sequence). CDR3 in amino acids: CSASTGGAARELFF. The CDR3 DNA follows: TGCAGTGCTAGTACGGGGGGCGCCGCCCGGGAGCTGTTTTTT.

The CDR3 region is CASSWKLAGEYNEQFF. The CDR3 DNA is TGTGCCAGCAGCTGGAAATTAGCGGGAGAATACAATGAGCAGTTCTTC. The chain carries TRBV5-4 and TRBJ2-1; 9 nucleotides align to TRBD2. Germline CDR1 SGHNT, CDR2 YYREEE (reference sequence). The length of the CDR3 is 16 residues. J gave up 4 bases and V 3 bases, and 8 bases lay outside the gene matches.

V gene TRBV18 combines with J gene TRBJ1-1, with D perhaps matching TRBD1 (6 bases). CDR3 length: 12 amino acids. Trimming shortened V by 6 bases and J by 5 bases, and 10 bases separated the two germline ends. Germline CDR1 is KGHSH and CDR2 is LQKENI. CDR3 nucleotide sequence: TGTGCCAGCTCCTACGGACAGACTGAAGCTTTCTTT. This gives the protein CASSYGQTEAFF.

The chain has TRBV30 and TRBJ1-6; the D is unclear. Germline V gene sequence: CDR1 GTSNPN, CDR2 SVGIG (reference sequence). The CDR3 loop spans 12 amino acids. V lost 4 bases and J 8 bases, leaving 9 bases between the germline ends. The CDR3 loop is CAWTTNHSPLHF. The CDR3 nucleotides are TGTGCCTGGACTACCAATCATTCACCCCTCCACTTT.

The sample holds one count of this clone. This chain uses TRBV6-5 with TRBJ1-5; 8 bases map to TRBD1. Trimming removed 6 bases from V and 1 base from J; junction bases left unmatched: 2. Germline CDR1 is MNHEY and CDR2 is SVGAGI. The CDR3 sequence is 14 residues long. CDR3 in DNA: TGTGCCAGCAGCTACAGGGGGAGCAATCAGCCCCAGCATTTT. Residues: CASSYRGSNQPQHF.

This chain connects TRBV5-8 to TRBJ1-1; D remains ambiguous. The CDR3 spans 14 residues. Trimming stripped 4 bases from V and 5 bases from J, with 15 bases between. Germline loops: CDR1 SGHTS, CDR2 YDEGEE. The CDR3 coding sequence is TGTGCCAGCAGCAAAGAGTTGTCTGAGACTGAAGCTTTCTTT. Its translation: CASSKELSETEAFF.

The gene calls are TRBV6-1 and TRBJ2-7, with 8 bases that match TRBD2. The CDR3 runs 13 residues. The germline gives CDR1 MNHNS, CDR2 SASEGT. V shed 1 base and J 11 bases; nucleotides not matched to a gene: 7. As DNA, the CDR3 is TGTGCCAGCAGTGAAGGCGGCGGGGGGCGAGAGTACTTC. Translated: CASSEGGGGREYF.

CDR3 DNA sequence: TGTGCCAGCAGCCAAGGGGGGACTAGGGTGCTCGGTACGCAGTATTTT. As protein: CASSQGGTRVLGTQYF. The rearrangement joins TRBV7-9 to TRBJ2-3; 8 positions agree with TRBD2. Trimming removed 5 bases from V and 8 bases from J; junction bases left unmatched: 15. The CDR3 totals 16 residues. The germline V gene has CDR1 SEHNR and CDR2 FQNEAQ (reference sequence).

CDR3 residues: CASSPPSGRGSYEQYF. The CDR3 bases are TGTGCCAGCAGCCCTCCCTCGGGGCGGGGGTCCTACGAGCAGTACTTC. This chain links TRBV28 with TRBJ2-7, with 7 bases lining up with TRBD2. Trimming cost V 6 bases and J 1 base; bases outside gene matches: 12. Germline V lookup: CDR1 MDHEN, CDR2 SYDVKM. This CDR3 is built from 16 residues.

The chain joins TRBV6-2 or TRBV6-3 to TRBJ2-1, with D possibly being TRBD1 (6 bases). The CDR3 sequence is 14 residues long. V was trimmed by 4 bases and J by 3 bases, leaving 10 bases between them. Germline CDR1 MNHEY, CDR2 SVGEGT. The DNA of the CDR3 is TGTGCCAGCAGTTTCAGGGGTGGCTACAATGAGCAGTTCTTC. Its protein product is CASSFRGGYNEQFF.

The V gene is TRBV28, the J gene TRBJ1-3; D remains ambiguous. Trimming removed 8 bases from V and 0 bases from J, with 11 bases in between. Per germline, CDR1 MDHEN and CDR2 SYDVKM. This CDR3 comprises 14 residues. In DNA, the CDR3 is TGTGCCAGCTTTACAGAGATCTCTGGAAACACCATATATTTT. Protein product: CASFTEISGNTIYF.

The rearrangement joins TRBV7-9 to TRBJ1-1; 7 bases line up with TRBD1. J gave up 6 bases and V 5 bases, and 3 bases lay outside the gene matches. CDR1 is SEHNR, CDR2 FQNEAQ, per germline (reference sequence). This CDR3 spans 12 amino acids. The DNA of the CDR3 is TGTGCCAGCAGCCATGGACAGGCTGAAGCTTTCTTT. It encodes CASSHGQAEAFF.

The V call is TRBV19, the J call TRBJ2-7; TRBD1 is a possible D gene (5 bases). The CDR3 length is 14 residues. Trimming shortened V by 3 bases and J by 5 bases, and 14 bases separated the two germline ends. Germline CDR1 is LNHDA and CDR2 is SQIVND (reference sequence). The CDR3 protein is CASSMVARANEQYF. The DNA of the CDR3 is TGTGCCAGTAGTATGGTTGCCAGGGCCAACGAGCAGTACTTC.

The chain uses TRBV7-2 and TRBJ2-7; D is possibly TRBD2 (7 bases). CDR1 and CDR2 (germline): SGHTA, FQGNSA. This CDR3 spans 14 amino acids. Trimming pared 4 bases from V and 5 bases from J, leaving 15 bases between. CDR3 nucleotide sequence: TGTGCCAGCAGCTATCAAGGGGGGGGAGACGAGCAGTACTTC. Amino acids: CASSYQGGGDEQYF.

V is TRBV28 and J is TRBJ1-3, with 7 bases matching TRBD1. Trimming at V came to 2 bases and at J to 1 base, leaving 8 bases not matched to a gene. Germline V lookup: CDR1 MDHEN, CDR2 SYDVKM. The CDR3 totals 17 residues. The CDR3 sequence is CASSLPDRVSSGNTIYF. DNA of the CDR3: TGTGCCAGCAGTTTACCCGACAGGGTATCTTCTGGAAACACCATATATTTT.

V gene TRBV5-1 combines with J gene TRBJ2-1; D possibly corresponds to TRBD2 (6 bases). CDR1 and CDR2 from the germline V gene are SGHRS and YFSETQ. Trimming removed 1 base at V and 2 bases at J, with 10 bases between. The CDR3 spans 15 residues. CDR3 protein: CASSLSRGAYNEQFF. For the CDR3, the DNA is TGCGCCAGCAGCTTGTCGCGCGGGGCCTACAATGAGCAGTTCTTC.

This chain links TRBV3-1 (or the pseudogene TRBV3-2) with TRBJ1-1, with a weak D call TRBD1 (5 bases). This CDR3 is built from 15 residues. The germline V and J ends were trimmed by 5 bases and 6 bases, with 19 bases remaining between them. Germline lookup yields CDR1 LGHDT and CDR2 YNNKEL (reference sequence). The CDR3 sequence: CASSTRQILGAEAFF. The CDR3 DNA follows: TGTGCCAGCAGCACCCGACAGATTTTAGGGGCTGAAGCTTTCTTT.